This TCR beta chain originates from a study of cytomegalovirus exposure and HLA in healthy donors. Whole-study findings and limits: According to the study, about 180 TCR beta chains were cytomegalovirus-associated.

This clone was observed a few times. Its antigen is undetermined. The CDR3 consists of 15 residues. Germline CDR1 reads SGHRS; CDR2 reads YFSETQ. V lost 1 base and J 10 bases, leaving 15 bases between the germline ends. PCR used 60 Vbeta primers and 13 Jbeta primers. The assay was immunoSEQ multiplex PCR, and TCRdb's table has in-frame clones only and misses some. The table lists approximately 180,000 clones, around 79% of them singletons. The V call is TRBV5-1, the J call TRBJ1-6; D is possibly TRBD1 (5 bases). The receptor comes from a man aged 40-55 years in good health and CMV-seropositive. Sequenced sample: PBMCs. CDR3 nucleotide sequence: TGCGCCAGCAGCTTGCTAAGCGGGACCGGGTCACCCCTCCACTTT. It specifies CASSLLSGTGSPLHF. Full variable domain (remainder filled in from reference TRBV5-1 and TRBJ1-6): KAGVTQTPRYLIKTRGQQVTLSCSPISGHRSVSWYQQTPGQGLQFLFEYFSETQRNKGNFPGRFSGRQFSNSRSEMNVSTLELGDSALYLCASSLLSGTGSPLHFGNGTRLTVT.